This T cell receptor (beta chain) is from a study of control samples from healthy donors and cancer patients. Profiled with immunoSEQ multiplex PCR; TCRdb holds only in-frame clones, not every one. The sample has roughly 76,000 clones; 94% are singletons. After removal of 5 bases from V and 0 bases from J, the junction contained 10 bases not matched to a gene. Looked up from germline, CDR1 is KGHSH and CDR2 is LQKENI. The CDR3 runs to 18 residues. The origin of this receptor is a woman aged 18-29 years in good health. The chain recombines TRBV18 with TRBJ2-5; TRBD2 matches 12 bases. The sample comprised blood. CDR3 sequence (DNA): TGTGCCAGCTCAGCCCTACCGGGACTAGCGGGCTACCAAGAGACCCAGTACTTC. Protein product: CASSALPGLAGYQETQYF.